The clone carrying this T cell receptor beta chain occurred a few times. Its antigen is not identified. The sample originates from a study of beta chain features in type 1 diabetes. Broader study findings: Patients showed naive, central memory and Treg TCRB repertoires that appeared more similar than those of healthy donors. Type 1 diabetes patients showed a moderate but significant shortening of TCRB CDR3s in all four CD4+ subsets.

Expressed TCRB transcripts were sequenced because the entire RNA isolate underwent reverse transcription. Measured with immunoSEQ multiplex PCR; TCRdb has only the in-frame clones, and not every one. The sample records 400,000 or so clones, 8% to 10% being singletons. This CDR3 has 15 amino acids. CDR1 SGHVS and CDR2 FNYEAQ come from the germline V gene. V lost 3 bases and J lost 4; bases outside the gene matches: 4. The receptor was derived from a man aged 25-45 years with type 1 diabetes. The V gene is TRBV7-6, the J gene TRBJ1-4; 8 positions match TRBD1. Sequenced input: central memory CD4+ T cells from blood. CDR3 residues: CASSLGDRSNEKLFF. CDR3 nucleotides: TGTGCCAGCAGCTTGGGGGACAGGAGTAATGAAAAACTGTTTTTT.